This T cell receptor (beta chain) emerged from a study of T cell changes during pregnancy in multiple sclerosis. Trimming took 5 bases from V and 10 from J, leaving 9 bases between them. CDR3 length: 11 residues. In germline, CDR1 is SEHNR, CDR2 FQNEAQ (reference sequence). Produced via immunoSEQ multiplex PCR; TCRdb's table is partial and in-frame only. The repertoire holds tens of thousands of clones, with roughly 90% as singletons. The chain links TRBV7-9 to TRBJ2-1; a possible D gene is TRBD1 (6 bases). Sample: peripheral blood, taken after pregnancy. This clonotype originated in a female donor in good health, enrolled as a control in a pregnancy study. This CDR3 reads CASSLGQEQFF. The CDR3 nucleotides read TGTGCCAGCAGCCTCGGACAGGAGCAGTTCTTC.